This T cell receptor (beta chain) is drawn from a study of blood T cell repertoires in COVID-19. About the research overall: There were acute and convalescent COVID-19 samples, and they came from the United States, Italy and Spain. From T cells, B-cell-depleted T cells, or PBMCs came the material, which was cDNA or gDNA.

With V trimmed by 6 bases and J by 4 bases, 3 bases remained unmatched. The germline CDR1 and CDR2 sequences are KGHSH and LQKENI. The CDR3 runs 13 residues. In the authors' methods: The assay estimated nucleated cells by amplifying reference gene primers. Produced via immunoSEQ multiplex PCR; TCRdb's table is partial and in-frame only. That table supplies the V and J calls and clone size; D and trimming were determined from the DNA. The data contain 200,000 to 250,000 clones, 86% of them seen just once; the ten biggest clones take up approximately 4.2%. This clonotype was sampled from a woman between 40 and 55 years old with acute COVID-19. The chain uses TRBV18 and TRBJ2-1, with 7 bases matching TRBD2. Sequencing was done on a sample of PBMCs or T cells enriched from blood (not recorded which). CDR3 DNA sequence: TGTGCCAGCTCCTGGGAGGGGTACAATGAGCAGTTCTTC. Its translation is CASSWEGYNEQFF.